The following is a T cell receptor (beta chain) sequence with its context. The record originates from a study of cytotoxic CD8 clonotypes in ibrutinib-treated CLL. Study background: The patients comprised 10 to 12 relapsed/refractory and about 14 treatment-naive cases, around 18 IGHV unmutated. The authors obtained response samples at a median of around 12 months of treatment, range 6 to 36.

Generated by immunoSEQ multiplex PCR, the TCRdb table keeps only in-frame clones and is missing some. Here the sample spans 95,000 to 100,000 clones, around 73% being singletons. CDR1 SNHLY and CDR2 FYNNEI come from the germline V gene. CDR3 length: 13 residues. V lost 0 bases, J lost 10 bases, and 7 bases lay in between. The chain joins TRBV2 to TRBJ1-6; unclear D gene. Sequencing used PBMCs, obtained after 12 months of ibrutinib treatment. The sequence was obtained from a human donor with chronic lymphocytic leukemia. The CDR3 DNA sequence: TGTGCCAGCAGTGAAGCGCTTCACTCACCCCTCCACTTT. This encodes CASSEALHSPLHF.